These 25 T cell receptor beta chains share one sample of origin, sequenced in a study of preoperative IRX-2 immunotherapy in early breast cancer. Data came from immunoSEQ multiplex PCR; TCRdb stores just in-frame clones and leaves some out. The profile covers about 26,000 clones, with roughly 77% appearing a single time and 1% to 1.5% taken by the ten largest. Treatment specified: preoperative locoregional IRX-2 cytokine immunotherapy. Specimen: lymph node tissue, collected after IRX-2 immunotherapy. These receptors were taken from a human donor with breast cancer.

The V call is TRBV6-8, the J call TRBJ2-5; D not certain. Germline loops: CDR1 MNHGY, CDR2 SAAAGT. The CDR3 has 14 amino acids. Trimming removed 0 bases at V and 6 bases at J, with 11 bases between. CDR3 residues: CASSYSFATKTQYF. In DNA, the CDR3 is TGTGCCAGCAGTTACTCGTTCGCAACAAAGACCCAGTACTTC.

This clone was detected once. The J gene is TRBJ2-7, the V gene TRBV19; possible D gene TRBD1, 5 bases. The germline V gene encodes CDR1 LNHDA and CDR2 SQIVND (reference sequence). The CDR3 runs to 15 residues. V lost 5 bases and J lost 3, with 17 bases in between. The CDR3 region is CASSYDSLLFYEQYF. The CDR3 nucleotides are TGTGCCAGTAGTTATGACAGCCTACTATTCTACGAGCAGTACTTC.

This rearrangement joins TRBV7-5 to TRBJ2-1; TRBD2 is taken as the D call from the table, unchecked against the DNA. TRBV7-5 is a known pseudogene. The length of the CDR3 is 16 residues. This CDR3 reads CASSAAWRGGLDEQFF. CDR3 bases: TGTGCCAGCAGCGCCGCTTGGCGGGGGGGCTTAGATGAGCAGTTCTTC.

The J gene is TRBJ1-1, the V gene TRBV6-4, with D uncertain. The CDR3 covers 12 residues. CDR1 is MRHNA, CDR2 SNTAGT, per germline. V gave up 3 bases and J gave up 8 bases, with 10 bases separating them. The CDR3 loop is CASSEAGSEAFF. As DNA, the CDR3 is TGTGCCAGCAGTGAAGCGGGGTCGGAAGCTTTCTTT.

The chain is built from TRBV18 and TRBJ2-3; tentative D call: TRBD2 (6 bases). The CDR3 consists of 16 residues. The germline V gene has CDR1 KGHSH and CDR2 LQKENI. The germline V and J ends were trimmed by 4 bases and 4 bases, with 18 bases remaining between them. The chain's CDR3 is CASSHPSGPAPDTQYF. The CDR3 DNA sequence: TGTGCCAGCTCACATCCGAGCGGGCCCGCCCCAGATACGCAGTATTTT.

V and J are TRBV11-3 and TRBJ1-5; tentative D call: TRBD1 (5 bases). The CDR3 sequence is 15 residues long. Trimming pared 5 bases from V and 5 bases from J, leaving 16 bases between. The germline V gene encodes CDR1 SGHNT and CDR2 YENEEA. The DNA for the CDR3 is TGTGCCAGCAGCCAAGGGGACGGATGGGATCAGCCCCAGCATTTT. Its translation: CASSQGDGWDQPQHF.

This chain uses TRBV11-3 with TRBJ1-2, with TRBD1 as a possible D gene (5 bases). The CDR3 is 15 amino acids. CDR1 and CDR2 from the germline V gene are SGHNT and YENEEA. V shed 3 bases and J shed 3 bases, with 14 bases lying between them. Written as DNA, the CDR3 is TGTGCCAGCAGCTTGGGGGGAACGGTTTACTATGGCTACACCTTC. This sequence encodes CASSLGGTVYYGYTF.

The chain couples TRBV6-8 to TRBJ1-4; D gene unclear. Trimming cost V 6 bases and J 4 bases, with 9 bases left between them. CDR1 and CDR2 (germline): MNHGY, SAAAGT. This CDR3 contains 13 residues. The CDR3 nucleotides read TGTGCCAGCAGGCGGGAGATTAATGAAAAACTGTTTTTT. Its translation: CASRREINEKLFF.

A few counts support this clone. The V call is TRBV19, the J call TRBJ1-2, with D perhaps matching TRBD1 (6 bases). CDR1 is LNHDA, CDR2 SQIVND, per germline (reference sequence). The CDR3 contains 14 residues. V was cut by 7 bases and J by 5 bases, with 17 bases left in between. Here the CDR3 reads CASTTGGAQYGYTF. The DNA of the CDR3 is TGTGCCAGTACCACCGGGGGGGCCCAGTATGGCTACACCTTC.

Comment on this clone: The germline gene is not matched at one end of the junction; a read error may be the cause. CDR3 coding DNA: TGTGCCAGTACCCAGACTAGCGGGGGGGGAAGAGAGGCCCAGTACTTC. Translation gives CASTQTSGGGREAQYF. The chain is built from TRBV19 and TRBJ2-5; 14 bases match TRBD2. The length of the CDR3 is 16 residues. CDR1 and CDR2 from the germline V gene are LNHDA and SQIVND (reference sequence).

Only one count was recorded for this clone. The V and J genes are TRBV6-7 and TRBJ2-5, with no clear D. TRBV6-7 qualifies as an ORF whose function is uncertain. Trimming shortened V by 0 bases and J by 5 bases, and 10 bases separated the two germline ends. The CDR3 runs 14 residues. CDR3 nucleotide sequence: TGTGCCAGCAGTTACTCGACTCTGGGGGAGACCCAGTACTTC. Its translation: CASSYSTLGETQYF.

The chain uses TRBV28 and TRBJ2-3; possible D gene TRBD1, 5 bases. The CDR3 has 19 residues. Between the trimmed V and J ends, which lost 2 bases and 5 bases, there was a span of 26 bases. The germline gives CDR1 MDHEN, CDR2 SYDVKM. In nucleotides, the CDR3 is TGTGCCAGCAGTTTACCCGACTCCTTGCGAACATGGGGCAAAGATACGCAGTATTTT. Protein sequence: CASSLPDSLRTWGKDTQYF.

The rearrangement uses TRBV15 and TRBJ1-3; TRBD1 aligns across 9 bases. With V trimmed by 3 bases and J by 3 bases, 3 bases remained unmatched. The CDR3 covers 15 residues. In germline, CDR1 is LNHNV, CDR2 YYDKDF (reference sequence). The CDR3 spells CATSSRTGVGNTIYF. The CDR3 DNA reads TGTGCCACCAGCAGCCGGACAGGGGTTGGAAACACCATATATTTT.

This rearrangement joins TRBV5-1 to TRBJ2-7; possibly TRBD2 for D (5 bases). The V gene lost 0 bases and the J gene lost 0 bases, with 10 bases spanning the gap. The CDR3 loop spans 15 amino acids. Looked up from germline, CDR1 is SGHRS and CDR2 is YFSETQ. This CDR3 is CASSLAGSSSYEQYF. The DNA for the CDR3 is TGCGCCAGCAGCTTGGCGGGATCTAGCTCCTACGAGCAGTACTTC.

The CDR3 reads CASSYGGTNTDTQYF. The CDR3 coding sequence is TGTGCCAGCAGTTATGGTGGGACTAACACAGATACGCAGTATTTT. The chain combines TRBV6-9 with TRBJ2-3; 7 bases match TRBD2. Germline V CDR1 and CDR2: MNHGY, SVAAGI. This CDR3 is built from 15 residues. V gave up 2 bases and J gave up 2 bases; unmatched junction bases: 4.

This clone occurred once. The gene calls are TRBV11-3 and TRBJ1-1; perhaps TRBD1 as D (5 bases). The length of the CDR3 is 15 residues. The ends were cut back, 3 bases at V and 0 bases at J, with 11 bases in the middle. Germline V gene lookup returns CDR1 SGHNT and CDR2 YENEEA. The CDR3, as DNA: TGTGCCAGCAGCTTTAGCGGGGGGTTGAACACTGAAGCTTTCTTT. Protein product: CASSFSGGLNTEAFF.

The V gene is TRBV4-1, the J gene TRBJ1-2; D not certain. Trimming took off 4 bases at V and 6 bases at J, with 15 bases between the two ends. CDR3 length equals 14 residues. Per the germline V gene, CDR1 is MGHRA and CDR2 is YSYEKL. The chain's CDR3 is CASSLHAAGNGYTF. The CDR3 DNA follows: TGCGCCAGCAGCCTTCATGCCGCGGGGAATGGCTACACCTTC.

The rearrangement uses TRBV18 and TRBJ2-1, with TRBD2 identical over 9 bases. The CDR3 spans 14 residues. The V and J ends lost 4 bases and 5 bases, in that order; junction bases with no gene match: 3. The V gene's germline CDR1 is KGHSH and CDR2 LQKENI. The CDR3 loop is CASSLGTSHNEQFF. The CDR3 nucleotides read TGTGCCAGCTCACTGGGGACTAGCCACAATGAGCAGTTCTTC.

This clone was seen a few times. The chain's CDR3 is CSVDFRVNEQFF. The CDR3 nucleotides read TGCAGCGTTGATTTCAGGGTTAATGAGCAGTTCTTC. The V call is TRBV29-1, the J call TRBJ2-1; tentatively, D is TRBD1 (5 bases). Germline CDR1 is SQVTM and CDR2 is ANQGSEA. V lost 3 bases to trimming and J lost 7 bases, with 10 bases between them. CDR3 size: 12 residues.

V usage is TRBV19 and J usage is TRBJ1-1; tentative D call: TRBD1 (6 bases). The CDR3 loop spans 15 amino acids. The V end was cut by 1 base, the J end by 1 base, with 10 bases between. CDR1 and CDR2 (germline): LNHDA, SQIVND (reference sequence). CDR3 amino acids: CASSIGSRGNTEAFF. The CDR3 DNA reads as TGTGCCAGTAGTATAGGCAGCAGGGGGAACACTGAAGCTTTCTTT.

CDR3 nucleotide sequence: TGTGCCAGTAGCCCGATGGGGGGGCTGGGGCAGAGTTTTATCAATCAGCCCCAGCATTTT. Its translation: CASSPMGGLGQSFINQPQHF. The chain links TRBV19 to TRBJ1-5, with D possibly TRBD1 on 6 matching bases. Germline CDR1 is LNHDA and CDR2 is SQIVND (reference sequence). This CDR3 is built from 20 residues. V was trimmed by 6 bases and J by 3 bases, leaving 30 bases between them.

This chain links TRBV7-5 with TRBJ2-2. TRBV7-5 is reported as a pseudogene. This CDR3 spans 14 amino acids. The CDR3 DNA reads TGTGCTAGCAGCCCGGATTTCTCTTCCGGGGAGCTGTTTTTT. Amino acids: CASSPDFSSGELFF.

Concerning this clone itself: One end of the junction fails to match germline, which may point to a read error. The rearrangement uses TRBV6-8 and TRBJ1-6; the D is unclear. The V gene's germline CDR1 is MNHGY and CDR2 SAAAGT. CDR3 length equals 13 residues. The CDR3 coding sequence is TGTGCCAGCAGTGATGGGCAACTTTCACCTCTCCACTTT. Its translation: CASSDGQLSPLHF.

The chain uses TRBV5-1 and TRBJ1-3, with D maybe TRBD1 (5 bases). Trimming took off 1 base at V and 4 bases at J, with 24 bases between the two ends. In germline, CDR1 is SGHRS, CDR2 YFSETQ. This CDR3 contains 19 residues. The CDR3 protein is CASSLNDPRVGARGNTIYF. The CDR3 region has the DNA TGCGCCAGCAGCTTGAACGACCCTCGCGTCGGGGCGCGAGGAAACACCATATATTTT.

The CDR3 region is CASSGTGYDYGYTF. The CDR3 DNA follows: TGCGCCAGCAGCGGAACAGGGTATGACTATGGCTACACCTTC. The chain has TRBV5-1 and TRBJ1-2; D possibly corresponds to TRBD1 (6 bases). Germline V gene sequence: CDR1 SGHRS, CDR2 YFSETQ. The CDR3 contains 14 residues. V lost 4 bases and J lost 3, with 13 bases in between.